One sample yielded the 28 T cell receptor beta chains listed below, sequenced in a study of T cell repertoires in cytomegalovirus infection. Which antigens these TCRs recognize remains unknown. TCRdb used MiXCR to reprocess the reads, holding one entry per CDR3 protein. The data show 750,000 to 950,000 distinct CDR3 sequences, about 29% seen once. The sample in question was cultured CD8+ T cells from PBMCs, obtained from culture after CMV antigen stimulation. These receptors came from a human donor in good health (CMV status not recorded). Some clones in this sample may be carry-over from other donors' samples.

Remarks on this clonotype: A far larger clone is only one base removed, so a read error is likely. V usage is TRBV5-4 and J usage is TRBJ2-3; no reliable D call. V lost 4 bases, J lost 2 bases, and 8 bases lay in between. This CDR3 is built from 13 residues. Per germline, CDR1 SGHNT and CDR2 YYREEE (reference sequence). The CDR3 sequence is CASSPPTTDTQYF. CDR3 nucleotide sequence: TGTGCCAGCAGCCCCCCGACCACAGATACGCAGTATTTT.

The J gene is TRBJ1-5, the V gene TRBV19, with unresolved D. The CDR3 loop spans 15 amino acids. Germline loops: CDR1 LNHDA, CDR2 SQIVND (reference sequence). Trimming shortened V by 1 base and J by 0 bases, and 7 bases separated the two germline ends. CDR3 in amino acids: CASSIVGGSNQPQHF. Here the CDR3 DNA reads TGTGCCAGTAGTATAGTGGGCGGTAGCAATCAGCCCCAGCATTTT.

The rearrangement links TRBV12-3 or TRBV12-4 to TRBJ1-5, with TRBD1 as a possible D gene (5 bases). The CDR3 contains 14 residues. The V and J ends lost 2 bases and 5 bases respectively, with 10 bases between them. DNA for the CDR3: TGTGCCAGCAGTTTATCCAGGGCGGATCAGCCCCAGCATTTT. Encoded protein: CASSLSRADQPQHF.

V is TRBV7-9 and J is TRBJ2-2; D possibly corresponds to TRBD2 (5 bases). This CDR3 is built from 15 residues. V was shortened by 9 bases and J by 2 bases, with 16 bases between the two germline ends. Germline CDR1 and CDR2: SEHNR and FQNEAQ (reference sequence). The CDR3 is CARSPVGINTGELFF. CDR3 nucleotide sequence: TGTGCCAGGAGCCCCGTCGGGATAAACACCGGGGAGCTGTTTTTT.

The chain recombines TRBV20-1 with TRBJ1-4, with D hard to call. Trimming removed 1 base from V and 8 bases from J, with 14 bases in between. Germline V gene data show CDR1 as DFQATT and CDR2 as SNEGSKA (reference sequence). CDR3 length equals 14 residues. As DNA, the CDR3 is TGCAGTGCTAGAGGGTATGACCCAAAAGAAAAACTGTTTTTT. It yields the protein CSARGYDPKEKLFF.

The chain carries TRBV5-4 and TRBJ1-1; 7 nucleotides align to TRBD1. Germline-derived CDR1 and CDR2 are SGHNT and YYREEE (reference sequence). V lost 4 bases to trimming and J lost 3 bases; unmatched junction nucleotides: 6. CDR3 length equals 14 residues. CDR3 loop: CASSPITGDTEAFF. The DNA for the CDR3 is TGTGCCAGCAGCCCCATAACAGGGGACACTGAAGCTTTCTTT.

The chain employs TRBV29-1 and TRBJ1-5, with D possibly being TRBD1 (5 bases). V was pared by 3 bases and J by 5 bases, with 8 bases between. CDR3 length: 12 residues. Per the germline V gene, CDR1 is SQVTM and CDR2 is ANQGSEA. This chain's CDR3 is CSVETDDQPQHF. Written as DNA, the CDR3 is TGCAGCGTTGAGACAGATGATCAGCCCCAGCATTTT.

This clonotype was seen a handful of times. The chain uses TRBV4-2 and TRBJ2-7; the D call may be TRBD1 or TRBD2 (7 bases each). V was clipped by 4 bases and J by 7 bases, with 14 bases between them. The CDR3 has 13 residues. CDR1 and CDR2 (germline): LGHNA, YNFKEQ. The CDR3 is CASSLGTAGEQYF. The CDR3, as DNA: TGTGCCAGCAGCCTGGGGACAGCGGGGGAGCAGTACTTC.

This clonotype was counted a single time. This sequence may be a read error, since a much larger clone differs from it by one base. J is TRBJ2-2 and V is TRBV7-3, with 11 bases lining up with TRBD2. After removal of 5 bases from V and 3 bases from J, the junction contained 2 bases not matched to a gene. CDR3 size: 15 residues. Germline-derived CDR1 and CDR2 are SGHTA and FQGTGA. CDR3 nucleotide sequence: TGTGCCAGCAGCCCTAGCGGGGGGCACACCGGGGAGCTGTTTTTT. It translates to CASSPSGGHTGELFF.

V usage is TRBV6-2 or TRBV6-3 and J usage is TRBJ1-1; D ambiguous. The CDR3 totals 11 residues. V was clipped by 10 bases and J by 11 bases, with 17 bases between them. Germline CDR1 is MNHEY and CDR2 is SVGEGT. DNA for the CDR3: TGTGCCACGTGGGGAATTAGTTTGGCTTTCTTT. Its translation: CATWGISLAFF.

This chain links TRBV19 with TRBJ2-1, with D unresolved. The CDR3 is 16 residues long. The germline gives CDR1 LNHDA, CDR2 SQIVND (reference sequence). V lost 3 bases and J lost 0, with 12 bases in between. The CDR3 nucleotides read TGTGCCAGTAGTATCCTAGGGATTGGCTCCTACAATGAGCAGTTCTTC. It specifies CASSILGIGSYNEQFF.

The V gene is TRBV12-3 or TRBV12-4, the J gene TRBJ1-2; 9 bases map to TRBD1. The CDR3 is 15 amino acids. V lost 5 bases to trimming and J lost 6 bases; unmatched junction nucleotides: 10. The CDR3 loop is CASSPSGTGSDGYTF. The CDR3 coding sequence is TGTGCCAGCAGTCCGTCCGGGACAGGGTCAGATGGCTACACCTTC.

This clonotype was seen a few times. This chain links TRBV11-1 with TRBJ2-1; 9 bases map to TRBD2. The CDR3 totals 15 residues. Unmatched junction bases numbered 14, after V lost 9 bases and J lost 8 bases. The germline gives CDR1 SGHAT, CDR2 FQDESV (reference sequence). As DNA, the CDR3 is TGTGCCAGTTTGACGCGGGGGGGCTTTGCCCATGAGCAGTTCTTC. Its protein is CASLTRGGFAHEQFF.

The gene calls are TRBV27 and TRBJ1-2; 8 positions agree with TRBD1. Trimming removed 3 bases from V and 7 bases from J; junction bases left unmatched: 7. CDR1 is MNHEY and CDR2 is SMNVEV in the germline V gene (reference sequence). This CDR3 is built from 14 residues. The chain's CDR3 is CASSFVGQGGGYTF. CDR3 sequence (DNA): TGTGCCAGCAGTTTCGTTGGACAGGGTGGTGGCTACACCTTC.

The genes are TRBV7-9 and TRBJ2-7, with D perhaps matching TRBD2 (6 bases). The CDR3 is made up of 14 amino acids. Trimming left V 5 bases short and J 0 bases short, with 11 bases between. Germline values: CDR1 SEHNR, CDR2 FQNEAQ (reference sequence). The CDR3 sequence is CASSPRGFSYEQYF. CDR3 nucleotide sequence: TGTGCCAGCAGCCCGCGGGGTTTCTCCTACGAGCAGTACTTC. The variable domain in full, with the rest retrieved from reference TRBV7-9 and TRBJ2-7, is DTGVSQNPRHKITKRGQNVTFRCDPISEHNRLYWYRQTLGQGPEFLTYFQNEAQLEKSRLLSDRFSAERPKGSFSTLEIQRTEQGDSAMYLCASSPRGFSYEQYFGPGTRLTVT.

The chain links TRBV12-3 or TRBV12-4 to TRBJ1-2; a weak D match, TRBD1 (6 bases). V was shortened by 8 bases and J by 8 bases, with 12 bases between the two germline ends. CDR3 size: 11 residues. The CDR3 nucleotides are TGTGCCAGCGCCCGGGGGCAGGGCTACACCTTC. Its protein product is CASARGQGYTF.

The chain employs TRBV6-5 and TRBJ2-2; D tentatively reads TRBD1 or TRBD2 (6 bases each). The CDR3 totals 16 residues. Trimming stripped 6 bases from V and 4 bases from J, with 18 bases between. The germline gives CDR1 MNHEY, CDR2 SVGAGI. The CDR3 reads CASSVNPGGFTGELFF. The CDR3 nucleotides are TGTGCCAGCAGCGTAAACCCCGGGGGCTTCACCGGGGAGCTGTTTTTT.

The chain recombines TRBV7-9 with TRBJ2-3; 12 bases are shared with TRBD2. Trimming at V came to 5 bases and at J to 4 bases, leaving 13 bases not matched to a gene. Germline values: CDR1 SEHNR, CDR2 FQNEAQ (reference sequence). This CDR3 region has 18 residues. The CDR3 sequence is CASSPPAASGGGADTQYF. DNA of the CDR3: TGTGCCAGCAGCCCCCCTGCCGCTAGCGGGGGGGGCGCAGATACGCAGTATTTT.

The chain carries TRBV6-5 and TRBJ1-1; no clear D. This CDR3 has 15 residues. The germline V and J ends were trimmed by 4 bases and 0 bases, with 12 bases remaining between them. CDR1 and CDR2 from the germline V gene are MNHEY and SVGAGI. CDR3 sequence reads: CASSSPRSLNTEAFF. CDR3 in DNA: TGTGCCAGCAGTTCCCCGCGGAGTTTGAACACTGAAGCTTTCTTT.

In its sample, this clonotype was seen many times. V is TRBV7-8 and J is TRBJ2-7, with D perhaps matching TRBD2 (6 bases). Trimming took 5 bases from V and 6 from J, leaving 17 bases between them. CDR1 SGHVS and CDR2 FQNEAQ come from the germline V gene. This CDR3 comprises 14 residues. The DNA of the CDR3 is TGTGCCAGCAGCCCCCTTAGCGGCCCCCGCGAGCAGTACTTC. Its translation: CASSPLSGPREQYF.

This clonotype has ten or more counts. This chain connects TRBV7-2 to TRBJ1-2; D ambiguous. The CDR3 is made up of 16 amino acids. In germline, CDR1 is SGHTA, CDR2 FQGNSA. Trimming removed 5 bases from V and 2 bases from J, with 18 bases in between. The DNA for the CDR3 is TGTGCCAGCAGCCCTTATGAGGGAATCTTAAACTATGGCTACACCTTC. It codes for CASSPYEGILNYGYTF.

The rearrangement joins TRBV2 to TRBJ2-7, with no clear D. Germline assignment: CDR1 SNHLY and CDR2 FYNNEI. This CDR3 spans 13 amino acids. V was trimmed by 5 bases and J by 6 bases, leaving 14 bases between them. This CDR3 reads CASSLRLNLEQYF. The CDR3 nucleotides are TGTGCCAGCAGTCTTCGACTGAACCTCGAGCAGTACTTC.

This sequence joins TRBV2 and TRBJ2-2; D possibly corresponds to TRBD1 (5 bases). The CDR3 length is 14 residues. The V gene's germline CDR1 is SNHLY and CDR2 FYNNEI. V was pared by 3 bases and J by 5 bases, with 10 bases between. This CDR3 reads CASSDRAGTGELFF. Here the CDR3 DNA reads TGTGCCAGCAGTGACAGGGCTGGGACCGGGGAGCTGTTTTTT.

This clonotype occurred a few times. V and J are TRBV10-3 and TRBJ2-7, with D uncertain. The V end lost 5 bases, the J end lost 2 bases, and 10 bases lay between the germline ends. The germline V gene encodes CDR1 ENHRY and CDR2 SYGVKD. This CDR3 spans 13 amino acids. The chain's CDR3 is CAISWDIPYEQYF. CDR3 nucleotides: TGTGCCATCAGTTGGGATATACCCTACGAGCAGTACTTC.

The chain joins TRBV19 to TRBJ2-7; a possible D gene is TRBD1 (5 bases). Germline assignment: CDR1 LNHDA and CDR2 SQIVND (reference sequence). The V end was cut by 4 bases, the J end by 4 bases, with 11 bases between. This CDR3 comprises 13 residues. The CDR3 DNA reads as TGTGCCAGTAGTACAGGGATGGGTTACGAGCAGTACGTC. This codes for CASSTGMGYEQYV.

The rearrangement joins TRBV11-2 to TRBJ1-1, with 9 bases aligning to TRBD1. J lost 10 bases, V lost 0 bases, and 3 bases had no gene match. The length of the CDR3 is 13 residues. Germline V gene data show CDR1 as SGHAT and CDR2 as FQNNGV. The CDR3 region is CASSLEVDRGAFF. CDR3 nucleotides: TGTGCCAGCAGCTTAGAGGTGGACAGGGGAGCTTTCTTT.

The gene calls are TRBV13 and TRBJ2-5; D remains unclear. From germline, CDR1 is PRHDT and CDR2 FYEKMQ (reference sequence). The ends were cut back, 4 bases at V and 5 bases at J, with 8 bases in the middle. This CDR3 has 12 residues. CDR3 residues: CASSYFRETQYF. CDR3 coding DNA: TGTGCCAGCAGCTACTTCCGCGAGACCCAGTACTTC.

This clonotype occurred many times. The rearrangement uses TRBV7-8 and TRBJ2-1; 7 bases are a match to TRBD2. From germline, CDR1 is SGHVS and CDR2 FQNEAQ. This CDR3 spans 14 amino acids. V gave up 8 bases and J gave up 6 bases; unmatched junction bases: 10. In nucleotides, the CDR3 is TGTGCCAGCTACGCCGACAGCGGGACCAATGAGCAGTTCTTC. Translating it yields CASYADSGTNEQFF. Looking up the rest from reference TRBV7-8 and TRBJ2-1 gives the full variable domain: GAGVSQSPRYKVAKRGQDVALRCDPISGHVSLFWYQQALGQGPEFLTYFQNEAQLDKSGLPSDRFFAERPEGSVSTLKIQRTQQEDSAVYLCASYADSGTNEQFFGPGTRLTVL.